The rows below give T cell receptor beta chains drawn from one sample of a study of response to subunit inactivated influenza vaccine. One entry per CDR3 protein, called by TCRdb with MiXCR from the RT-PCR reads. The sample has around 710,000 distinct CDR3 sequences; around 13% are singletons. The specimen was PBMCs from blood, collected 14 days before vaccination. The receptors here all came from a man aged 50 to 59 who received an inactivated influenza vaccine. CDR3s include the opening cysteine and the closing phenylalanine or tryptophan.

v_gene: TRBV6-2/TRBV6-3
CDR3aa: CASRQGQRTDTQYF

v_gene: TRBV7-2
CDR3aa: CASSVAWAVTDTQYF

v_gene: TRBV30
CDR3aa: CAWGTGLPYEQYF

v_gene: TRBV27
CDR3aa: CASSLGGSLTGELFF

v_gene: TRBV7-2
CDR3aa: CASSLATVGGDTEAFF

v_gene: TRBV20-1
CDR3aa: CSAGELENEQFF

v_gene: TRBV12-3/TRBV12-4
CDR3aa: CASSFSLTVNQPQHF

v_gene: TRBV7-2
CDR3aa: CASSLQRSRRETQYF

v_gene: TRBV4-3
CDR3aa: CASSQDRYRTGQPQHF

v_gene: TRBV12-3/TRBV12-4
CDR3aa: CASTLGGRWKFF